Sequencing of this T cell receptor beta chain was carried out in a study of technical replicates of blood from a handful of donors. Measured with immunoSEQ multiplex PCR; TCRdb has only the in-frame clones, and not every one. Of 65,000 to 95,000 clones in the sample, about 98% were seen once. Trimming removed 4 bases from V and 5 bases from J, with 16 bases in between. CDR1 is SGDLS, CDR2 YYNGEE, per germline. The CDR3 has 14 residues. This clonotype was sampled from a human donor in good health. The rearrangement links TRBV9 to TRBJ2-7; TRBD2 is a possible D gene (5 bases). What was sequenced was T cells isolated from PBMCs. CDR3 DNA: TGTGCCAGCAGCCCCGAGGGCTTTGTCCACGAGCAGTACTTC. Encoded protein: CASSPEGFVHEQYF.